This T cell receptor beta chain was profiled in a study of blood T cell repertoires in COVID-19. Original processing notes: Counts of nucleated cells, estimated from reference gene primer amplification, were obtained. TCRdb's copy holds only in-frame clones and misses some; the assay was immunoSEQ multiplex PCR. For V, J and clone size, that table is used; D and trimming come from the DNA. Found here are approximately 190,000 clones, around 84% of them singletons; the top ten hold around 21%. The receptor was isolated from a human donor in a cohort sampled during active COVID-19. The sequencing sample was made of peripheral blood.

The CDR3 region has the DNA TGTGCCAGCCCCCTCGTGCAGGGGGTGAAAGATACGCAGTATTTT. Amino acids: CASPLVQGVKDTQYF. V gene TRBV6-5 combines with J gene TRBJ2-3; the match to TRBD1 covers 7 bases. This CDR3 is 15 amino acids long. Germline CDR1 MNHEY, CDR2 SVGAGI. After removal of 8 bases from V and 5 bases from J, the junction contained 13 bases not matched to a gene.